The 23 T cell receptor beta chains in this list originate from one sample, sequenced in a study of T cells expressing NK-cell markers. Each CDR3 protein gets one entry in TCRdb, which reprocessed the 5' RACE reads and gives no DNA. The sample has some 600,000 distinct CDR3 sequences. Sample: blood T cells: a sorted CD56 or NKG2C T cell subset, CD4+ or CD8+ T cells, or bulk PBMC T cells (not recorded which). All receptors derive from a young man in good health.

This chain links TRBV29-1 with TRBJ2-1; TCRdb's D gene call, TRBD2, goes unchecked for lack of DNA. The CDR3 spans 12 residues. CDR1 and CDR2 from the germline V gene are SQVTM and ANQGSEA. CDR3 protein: CSATGPANEQFF.

The CDR3 reads CASRKDLAANYGYTF. J is TRBJ1-2 and V is TRBV2. The CDR3 consists of 15 residues. CDR1 and CDR2 (germline): SNHLY, FYNNEI.

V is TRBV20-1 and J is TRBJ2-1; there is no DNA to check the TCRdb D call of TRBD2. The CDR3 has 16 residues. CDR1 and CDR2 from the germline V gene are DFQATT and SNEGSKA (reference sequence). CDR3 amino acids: CSAIGLAASMNNEQFF.

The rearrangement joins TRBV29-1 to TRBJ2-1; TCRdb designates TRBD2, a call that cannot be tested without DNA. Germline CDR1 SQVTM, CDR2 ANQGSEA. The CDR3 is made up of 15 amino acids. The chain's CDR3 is CSVSWREAPYNEQFF.

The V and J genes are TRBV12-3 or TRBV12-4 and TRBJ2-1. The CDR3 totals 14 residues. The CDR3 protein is CASNTRGGYNEQFF.

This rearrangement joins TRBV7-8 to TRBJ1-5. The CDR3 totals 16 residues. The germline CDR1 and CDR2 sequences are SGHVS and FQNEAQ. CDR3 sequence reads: CASSSSTLYSNQPQHF.

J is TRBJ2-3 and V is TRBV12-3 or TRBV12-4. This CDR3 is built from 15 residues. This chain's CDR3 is CASSFLGSGTDTQYF.

This CDR3 is CASSPLGRNTEAFF. The chain is built from TRBV6-5 and TRBJ1-1. The germline V gene has CDR1 MNHEY and CDR2 SVGAGI. The CDR3 is 14 amino acids.

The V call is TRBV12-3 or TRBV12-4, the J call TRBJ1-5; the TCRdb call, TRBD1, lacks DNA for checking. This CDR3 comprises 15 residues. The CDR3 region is CASSPRTGAWQPQHF.

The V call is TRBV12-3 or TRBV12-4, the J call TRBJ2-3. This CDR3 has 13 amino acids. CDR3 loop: CASSLETTDTQYF.

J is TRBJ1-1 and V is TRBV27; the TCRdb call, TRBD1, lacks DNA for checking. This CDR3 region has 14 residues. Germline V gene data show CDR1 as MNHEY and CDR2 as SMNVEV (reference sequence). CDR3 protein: CASSLSTGQTEAFF.

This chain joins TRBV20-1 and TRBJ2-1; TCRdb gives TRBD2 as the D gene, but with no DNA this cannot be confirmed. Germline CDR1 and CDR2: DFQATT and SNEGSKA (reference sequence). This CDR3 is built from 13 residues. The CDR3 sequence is CSAGGVSGNEQFF.

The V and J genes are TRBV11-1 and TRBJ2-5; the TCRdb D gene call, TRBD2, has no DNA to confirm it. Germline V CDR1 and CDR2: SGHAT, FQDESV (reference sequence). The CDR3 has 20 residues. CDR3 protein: CASSSDRGLPGLAGKETQYF.

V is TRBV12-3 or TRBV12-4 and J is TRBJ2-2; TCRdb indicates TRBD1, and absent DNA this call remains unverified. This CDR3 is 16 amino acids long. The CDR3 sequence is CASRPPGGRRTGELFF.

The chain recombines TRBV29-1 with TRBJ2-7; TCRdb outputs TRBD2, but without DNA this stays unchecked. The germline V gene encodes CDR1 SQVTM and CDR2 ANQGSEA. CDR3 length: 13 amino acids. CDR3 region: CSAGTHGNYEQYF.

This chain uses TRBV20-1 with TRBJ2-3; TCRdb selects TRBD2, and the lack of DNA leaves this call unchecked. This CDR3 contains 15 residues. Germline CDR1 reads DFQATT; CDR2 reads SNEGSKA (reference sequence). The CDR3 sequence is CSATQTSGITDTQYF.

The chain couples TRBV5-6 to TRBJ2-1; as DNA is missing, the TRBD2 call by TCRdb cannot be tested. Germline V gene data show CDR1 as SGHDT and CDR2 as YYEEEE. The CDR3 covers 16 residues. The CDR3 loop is CASSFPGTSGRAVQFF.

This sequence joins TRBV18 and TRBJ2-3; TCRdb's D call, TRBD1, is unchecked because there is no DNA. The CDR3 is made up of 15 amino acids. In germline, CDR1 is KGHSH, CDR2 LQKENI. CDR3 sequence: CASSPPPGTTDTQYF.

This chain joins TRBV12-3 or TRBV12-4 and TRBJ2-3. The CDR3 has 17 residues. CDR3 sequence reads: CASSSAPGLAGTDTQYF.

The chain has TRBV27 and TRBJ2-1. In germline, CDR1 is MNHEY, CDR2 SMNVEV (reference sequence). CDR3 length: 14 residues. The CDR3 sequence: CATTEDNLGNEQFF.

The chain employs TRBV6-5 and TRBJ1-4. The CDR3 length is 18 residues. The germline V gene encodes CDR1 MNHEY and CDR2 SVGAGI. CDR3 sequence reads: CASSYVGPRRLRAAKLFF.

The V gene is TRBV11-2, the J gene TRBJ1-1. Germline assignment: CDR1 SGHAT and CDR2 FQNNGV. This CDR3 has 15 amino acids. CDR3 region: CASSLDLATPTEAFF.

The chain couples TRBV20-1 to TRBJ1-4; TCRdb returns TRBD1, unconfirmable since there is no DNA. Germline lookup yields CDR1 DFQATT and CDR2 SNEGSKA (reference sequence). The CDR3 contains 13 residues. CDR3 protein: CSAPRQGDEKLFF.